This TCR beta chain is from a study of T cell changes during pregnancy in multiple sclerosis. Here immunoSEQ multiplex PCR was the method, and the copy in TCRdb shows in-frame clones only, minus some. The sample has roughly 42,000 clones, more than 85% seen once. The germline V gene has CDR1 GTSNPN and CDR2 SVGIG (reference sequence). V shed 2 bases, J shed 10 bases, and the junction held 4 bases outside the gene matches. CDR3 size: 13 residues. This clone was seen once. The sequences come from CD4+ T cells from peripheral blood mononuclear cells, collected in the second trimester of pregnancy. The chain links TRBV30 to TRBJ2-1; 11 bases line up with TRBD2. The TCR was taken from a female donor in good health, enrolled as a control in a pregnancy study. CDR3: CAWSLTSGGEQFF. The CDR3 region has the DNA TGTGCCTGGAGTTTAACTAGCGGGGGAGAGCAGTTCTTC.